This T cell receptor beta chain is drawn from a study of T cell changes during pregnancy in multiple sclerosis. V lost 3 bases and J lost 7, with 13 bases in between. The CDR3 is 12 amino acids. Per germline, CDR1 SQVTM and CDR2 ANQGSEA. This clone appeared a few times. Here immunoSEQ multiplex PCR was the method, and the copy in TCRdb shows in-frame clones only, minus some. The sample has 45,000 to 60,000 clones; about 88% are singletons. The specimen was CD8+ T cells from peripheral blood mononuclear cells, collected before pregnancy. The chain carries TRBV29-1 and TRBJ2-7; D unclear. This sequence originates from a female donor with multiple sclerosis, enrolled in a pregnancy study. The CDR3 protein is CSVDPGLCEQYF. In DNA form, the CDR3 reads TGCAGCGTTGACCCGGGTTTATGTGAGCAGTACTTC.